These 31 T cell receptor beta chains were all obtained from the same sample, sequenced in a study of blood T cell repertoires in COVID-19. TCRdb's table, derived via immunoSEQ multiplex PCR, lists solely in-frame clones and lacks some. The sample includes around 230,000 clones, roughly 80% seen only once; the top ten take 6% to 9.5%. Sample: peripheral blood. The receptors come from an elderly woman with acute or convalescent COVID-19.

This clone was counted a few times. The V call is TRBV29-1, the J call TRBJ2-7; 11 bases fit TRBD1. The CDR3 extends over 13 amino acids. Germline V gives CDR1 SQVTM, CDR2 ANQGSEA. V shed 5 bases and J 6 bases; nucleotides not matched to a gene: 6. CDR3 sequence (DNA): TGCAGCGTTTCCACCGGGACAGGGGGCGAGCAGTACTTC. This translates into CSVSTGTGGEQYF.

This clone has more than one count but fewer than ten. The chain joins TRBV5-1 to TRBJ1-2, with 11 bases lining up with TRBD1. The CDR3 has 15 residues. Germline V CDR1 and CDR2: SGHRS, YFSETQ. Trimming cost V 3 bases and J 5 bases; bases outside gene matches: 6. CDR3 DNA sequence: TGCGCCAGCAGCTGGACAGGGGGCGTAGAGTATGGCTACACCTTC. Protein: CASSWTGGVEYGYTF.

The CDR3: CASSGGAFQETQYF. CDR3 nucleotide sequence: TGTGCCAGCAGCGGGGGGGCCTTTCAAGAGACCCAGTACTTC. The chain links TRBV5-4 to TRBJ2-5; tentatively, D is TRBD2 (7 bases). Trimming removed 4 bases at V and 2 bases at J, with 12 bases between. This CDR3 has 14 residues. CDR1 is SGHNT and CDR2 is YYREEE in the germline V gene (reference sequence).

V usage is TRBV7-8 and J usage is TRBJ2-7, with D possibly being TRBD1 (6 bases). Germline V CDR1 and CDR2: SGHVS, FQNEAQ. V dropped 3 bases and J dropped 0 bases, with 12 bases sitting between them. The CDR3 consists of 15 residues. CDR3 in amino acids: CASSFTGRLSYEQYF. The CDR3 DNA reads TGTGCCAGCAGCTTTACAGGGAGACTCTCCTACGAGCAGTACTTC.

The chain couples TRBV7-8 to TRBJ2-7, with D perhaps matching TRBD2 (5 bases). The CDR3 consists of 13 residues. Germline CDR1 and CDR2: SGHVS and FQNEAQ. V was clipped by 5 bases and J by 5 bases, with 13 bases between them. Here the CDR3 reads CASSRGLGDEQYF. For the CDR3, the DNA is TGTGCCAGCAGCCGAGGACTCGGGGACGAGCAGTACTTC.

This chain joins TRBV30 and TRBJ1-5; D is uncertain. This CDR3 is 13 amino acids long. V gave up 5 bases and J gave up 7 bases, with 15 bases separating them. The germline CDR1 and CDR2 sequences are GTSNPN and SVGIG (reference sequence). The CDR3 nucleotides are TGTGCCTGGGGGCTAGGACCGGGGCAGCCCCAGCATTTT. It yields the protein CAWGLGPGQPQHF.

The V and J genes are TRBV12-3 or TRBV12-4 and TRBJ1-2; D gene ambiguous. V lost 2 bases to trimming and J lost 6 bases, with 7 bases between them. The CDR3 covers 12 residues. In DNA form, the CDR3 reads TGTGCCAGCAGTTTATCGGAGAATGGCTACACCTTC. Its translation: CASSLSENGYTF.

This clone was found once. The chain carries TRBV12-3 or TRBV12-4 and TRBJ2-1; D may be TRBD1 (6 bases). Trimming cost V 7 bases and J 4 bases, with 11 bases left between them. This CDR3 comprises 13 residues. CDR3 DNA sequence: TGTGCCAGCATCAGGACAGAGTACAATGAGCAGTTCTTC. This encodes CASIRTEYNEQFF.

The chain is built from TRBV18 and TRBJ1-4; tentative D call: TRBD1 (5 bases). The germline CDR1 and CDR2 sequences are KGHSH and LQKENI. Trimming took 1 base from V and 6 from J, leaving 24 bases between them. The CDR3 has 19 amino acids. The CDR3 spells CASSPLRTPDGGDYEKLFF. For the CDR3, the DNA is TGTGCCAGCTCACCACTACGGACACCAGACGGGGGGGACTATGAAAAACTGTTTTTT.

The J gene is TRBJ2-7, the V gene TRBV19; perhaps TRBD2 as D (5 bases). Germline CDR1 and CDR2: LNHDA and SQIVND (reference sequence). V lost 3 bases, J lost 0 bases, and 9 bases lay in between. The CDR3 is 14 amino acids. The CDR3 loop reads CASSIPGLSYEQYF. The CDR3 nucleotides are TGTGCCAGTAGTATTCCCGGACTCTCCTACGAGCAGTACTTC.

The chain combines TRBV7-2 with TRBJ2-7, with a tentative D call TRBD2 (5 bases). This CDR3 has 15 amino acids. The V end was cut by 0 bases, the J end by 2 bases, with 11 bases between. Germline V gene data show CDR1 as SGHTA and CDR2 as FQGNSA. In DNA form, the CDR3 reads TGTGCCAGCAGCTTAGCGGCCCGGGGTACCTACGAGCAGTACTTC. Protein sequence: CASSLAARGTYEQYF.

The J gene is TRBJ1-5, the V gene TRBV27; D is possibly TRBD1 (5 bases). This CDR3 contains 15 residues. With 5 bases removed from V and 1 base from J, the gap between germline ends came to 12 bases. Germline CDR1 MNHEY, CDR2 SMNVEV (reference sequence). CDR3 nucleotides: TGTGCCAGCAGTCTTTCCCACAGGAGCAATCAGCCCCAGCATTTT. Encoded protein: CASSLSHRSNQPQHF.

V is TRBV2 and J is TRBJ1-1, with D perhaps matching TRBD1 (5 bases). CDR1 and CDR2 (germline): SNHLY, FYNNEI. V was clipped by 4 bases and J by 0 bases, with 15 bases between them. This CDR3 is 16 amino acids long. The CDR3 spells CASSAGTALMNTEAFF. CDR3 nucleotide sequence: TGTGCCAGCAGTGCGGGGACTGCCCTAATGAACACTGAAGCTTTCTTT.

The chain combines TRBV18 with TRBJ1-2; the match to TRBD1 covers 7 bases. V lost 2 bases to trimming and J lost 4 bases; unmatched junction nucleotides: 4. From germline, CDR1 is KGHSH and CDR2 LQKENI. CDR3 size: 14 residues. In DNA form, the CDR3 reads TGTGCCAGCTCACCATCAGGGACAGTCTATGGCTACACCTTC. This encodes CASSPSGTVYGYTF.

The chain combines TRBV12-5 with TRBJ2-3, with TRBD2 as a possible D gene (7 bases). Germline CDR1 reads LGHNT; CDR2 reads FRNRAP. V dropped 3 bases and J dropped 2 bases, with 12 bases sitting between them. The CDR3 has 15 amino acids. The CDR3 region has the DNA TGTGCTAGTGGTTTAAGGGGGGGGAACACAGATACGCAGTATTTT. This encodes CASGLRGGNTDTQYF.

The rearrangement joins TRBV1 to TRBJ1-5; the table calls TRBD1, which could not be checked here. TRBV1 is noted as a pseudogene. This CDR3 contains 19 residues. CDR3: CTSSHEGVGKYKSNQPQHF. The CDR3 DNA reads as TGCACCAGCAGCCATGAGGGGGTAGGAAAGTATAAGAGCAATCAGCCCCAGCATTTT.

The chain couples TRBV15 to TRBJ2-7; 8 nucleotides match TRBD1. The germline V gene encodes CDR1 LNHNV and CDR2 YYDKDF (reference sequence). The CDR3 is made up of 15 amino acids. With 1 base clipped from V and 3 bases from J, the junction kept 5 bases outside the gene matches. DNA of the CDR3: TGTGCCACCAGCAGAGGTGGACAGGGCATCTACGAGCAGTACTTC. Translated: CATSRGGQGIYEQYF.

This clone appeared once. The gene calls are TRBV19 and TRBJ2-1; TRBD2 aligns across 12 bases. Germline V gene data show CDR1 as LNHDA and CDR2 as SQIVND (reference sequence). The CDR3 sequence is 15 residues long. Unmatched junction bases numbered 11, after V lost 5 bases and J lost 12 bases. CDR3 region: CASSFQTSGRTGQFF. The CDR3 bases are TGTGCCAGTAGTTTCCAGACTAGCGGGAGAACGGGGCAGTTCTTC.

The V and J genes are TRBV10-3 and TRBJ2-1, with 14 bases matching TRBD2. The germline V gene encodes CDR1 ENHRY and CDR2 SYGVKD. The CDR3 extends over 15 amino acids. V shed 7 bases and J 5 bases; nucleotides not matched to a gene: 4. CDR3 residues: CAIKTSGRVNNEQFF. The CDR3 DNA reads TGTGCCATCAAGACTAGCGGGAGGGTCAACAATGAGCAGTTCTTC.

This clone was counted a few times. V usage is TRBV5-1 and J usage is TRBJ1-2; no firm D call. Trimming left V 1 base short and J 4 bases short, with 20 bases between. Germline V lookup: CDR1 SGHRS, CDR2 YFSETQ. The CDR3 runs to 17 residues. The CDR3 bases are TGCGCCAGCAGCTTGCAACTTGGAGATGAGGGAGGCTATGGCTACACCTTC. Protein: CASSLQLGDEGGYGYTF.

The chain joins TRBV5-5 to TRBJ2-3; 7 bases align to TRBD2. J lost 6 bases, V lost 4 bases, and 11 bases had no gene match. This CDR3 is 15 amino acids long. Germline-derived CDR1 and CDR2 are SGHKS and YYEKEE (reference sequence). The CDR3 loop reads CASSPVAGDGDTQYF. Written as DNA, the CDR3 is TGTGCCAGCAGCCCTGTTGCGGGGGACGGGGATACGCAGTATTTT.

This chain uses TRBV19 with TRBJ1-6; tentative D call: TRBD1 (6 bases). The V end was cut by 0 bases, the J end by 7 bases, with 13 bases between. CDR3 size: 16 residues. Germline V CDR1 and CDR2: LNHDA, SQIVND (reference sequence). CDR3 region: CASSIDSRGMNSPLHF. The CDR3 DNA reads as TGTGCCAGTAGTATAGATTCCAGGGGAATGAATTCACCCCTCCACTTT.

The chain recombines TRBV5-5 with TRBJ2-1, with D possibly being TRBD2 (6 bases). Germline loops: CDR1 SGHKS, CDR2 YYEKEE (reference sequence). Trimming shortened V by 2 bases and J by 8 bases, and 11 bases separated the two germline ends. This CDR3 spans 13 amino acids. The CDR3 region is CASSFGGSDEQFF. The CDR3 DNA is TGTGCCAGCAGCTTTGGAGGGTCCGATGAGCAGTTCTTC.

The CDR3 DNA reads as TGTGCCAGCAGCAGCGGACAGGGTACGGACACCATATATTTT. It translates to CASSSGQGTDTIYF. This chain uses TRBV11-2 with TRBJ1-3; 8 positions agree with TRBD1. CDR1 and CDR2 from the germline V gene are SGHAT and FQNNGV. The CDR3 sequence is 14 residues long. Trimming removed 5 bases from V and 8 bases from J; junction bases left unmatched: 8.

The count of this clone is one. This rearrangement joins TRBV5-1 to TRBJ2-3; 9 positions agree with TRBD1. The length of the CDR3 is 16 residues. Germline values: CDR1 SGHRS, CDR2 YFSETQ. V dropped 4 bases and J dropped 3; count of bases not matched to a gene: 9. CDR3 coding DNA: TGCGCCAGCAGCAACCGGGACAGGGATTTTACAGATACGCAGTATTTT. Translating it yields CASSNRDRDFTDTQYF.

The rearrangement uses TRBV3-1 (or the pseudogene TRBV3-2) and TRBJ1-4, with 9 bases lining up with TRBD1. Germline-derived CDR1 and CDR2 are LGHDT and YNNKEL (reference sequence). The junction had 6 bases not matched to a gene; V was cut back by 2 bases and J by 8 bases. The CDR3 covers 15 residues. Here the CDR3 DNA reads TGTGCCAGCAGCCAAACCGGGACAGGGAACGAAAAACTGTTTTTT. This sequence encodes CASSQTGTGNEKLFF.

This sequence joins TRBV24-1 and TRBJ2-1; 8 bases agree with TRBD2. The CDR3 has 14 amino acids. Trimming cost V 4 bases and J 7 bases; bases outside gene matches: 5. The germline gives CDR1 KGHDR, CDR2 SFDVKD. The CDR3 DNA is TGTGCCACCAGTGACCCGACTAGCGTGAATGAGCAGTTCTTC. As protein: CATSDPTSVNEQFF.

The gene calls are TRBV7-2 and TRBJ2-1; TRBD2 agrees at 9 bases. The CDR3 has 18 residues. Germline V gene sequence: CDR1 SGHTA, CDR2 FQGNSA. Germline trimming cut 5 bases from V and 0 bases from J; bases unmatched to any gene: 11. The CDR3 DNA follows: TGTGCCAGCAGCCCAGGGGGGGTAGCGGGGGCCTCCTACAATGAGCAGTTCTTC. It yields the protein CASSPGGVAGASYNEQFF.

The rearrangement joins TRBV24-1 to TRBJ2-2, with D perhaps matching TRBD1 (6 bases). The CDR3 is 14 residues long. The V end lost 9 bases, the J end lost 3 bases, and 13 bases lay between the germline ends. Germline CDR1 reads KGHDR; CDR2 reads SFDVKD. The CDR3 protein is CATSGAGDTGELFF. CDR3 nucleotides: TGTGCCACCTCTGGGGCAGGGGACACCGGGGAGCTGTTTTTT.

V gene TRBV3-1 (or the pseudogene TRBV3-2) combines with J gene TRBJ1-1, with D possibly matching TRBD1 (6 bases). The CDR3 runs to 15 residues. Trimming shortened V by 6 bases and J by 1 base, and 15 bases separated the two germline ends. Per germline, CDR1 LGHDT and CDR2 YNNKEL (reference sequence). CDR3: CASRNFRGGNTEAFF. CDR3 DNA: TGTGCCAGCAGGAACTTCAGGGGTGGGAACACTGAAGCTTTCTTT.

The chain couples TRBV18 to TRBJ1-2, with 7 bases matching TRBD1. Germline CDR1 is KGHSH and CDR2 is LQKENI. The CDR3 length is 14 residues. V shed 3 bases and J 5 bases; nucleotides not matched to a gene: 6. The CDR3 spells CASSPSVTGYGYTF. The CDR3 region has the DNA TGTGCCAGCTCACCTTCGGTGACAGGGTATGGCTACACCTTC.